The table lists the clone carrying this T cell receptor beta chain with a few counts. Its target is not known. This sample is drawn from a study of radiotherapy plus CTLA-4 blockade in lung cancer. As for the study in general: Objective responses were observed in about a sixth of patients, and disease control was achieved by roughly 31%. Whole-study findings and limits: In blood, TCR clones derived from the tumor expanded after radiotherapy plus ipilimumab.

Focal radiation and CTLA-4 blockade (ipilimumab) were tested in chemo-refractory metastatic non-small-cell lung cancer patients. TCRdb's table, derived via immunoSEQ multiplex PCR, lists solely in-frame clones and lacks some. The sample includes approximately 82,000 clones, about four fifths of them seen just once. The source of this sequence is a human donor with non-small cell lung cancer that progressed on radiotherapy plus ipilimumab. Specimen: peripheral blood, collected from a patient treated with radiotherapy plus ipilimumab.

CDR3 region: CASSKTSGGHNEQFF. The DNA for the CDR3 is TGTGCCAGCAGCAAAACTAGCGGGGGGCATAATGAGCAGTTCTTC. This rearrangement joins TRBV21-1 to TRBJ2-1; the D call of TRBD2 is as the table states it, not checked on the DNA. TRBV21-1 corresponds to a pseudogene. This CDR3 spans 15 amino acids.